The 13 T cell receptor beta chains below come from one sample, sequenced in a study of shared clonotypes between healthy human individuals. Profiling relied on immunoSEQ multiplex PCR, and the TCRdb table lists in-frame clones only, not all of them. The sample has around 1.6 million clones, 98% seen once. Sequences were obtained from naive CD4+ T cells sorted from blood. Subset noted: CD45RA+ positively selected. The receptors here all came from a young man in good health.

The chain is built from TRBV28 and TRBJ1-2; perhaps TRBD1 as D (6 bases). The CDR3 is 12 residues long. V lost 3 bases and J lost 13, with 15 bases in between. Germline V CDR1 and CDR2: MDHEN, SYDVKM. The CDR3 is CASSLVQGQGTF. The DNA of the CDR3 is TGTGCCAGCAGTTTGGTACAGGGTCAGGGCACCTTC.

This clone was detected once. The chain recombines TRBV5-1 with TRBJ2-3; either TRBD1 or TRBD2 may supply D (5 bases each). With 2 bases removed from V and 5 bases from J, the gap between germline ends came to 9 bases. The CDR3 consists of 13 residues. Germline lookup yields CDR1 SGHRS and CDR2 YFSETQ. The CDR3 nucleotides are TGCGCCAGCAGCTTTTGGGGGAGAGATACGCAGTATTTT. Translation gives CASSFWGRDTQYF.

This sequence joins TRBV11-3 and TRBJ2-3; 7 bases fit TRBD1. This CDR3 region has 14 residues. Germline V gene lookup returns CDR1 SGHNT and CDR2 YENEEA. After removal of 3 bases from V and 1 base from J, the junction contained 1 base not matched to a gene. The chain's CDR3 is CASSFGQGTDTQYF. The CDR3, as DNA: TGTGCCAGCAGCTTCGGACAGGGCACAGATACGCAGTATTTT.

The rearrangement links TRBV6-5 to TRBJ2-3, with D hard to call. V was pared by 0 bases and J by 3 bases, with 7 bases between. The CDR3 extends over 14 amino acids. Per germline, CDR1 MNHEY and CDR2 SVGAGI. CDR3 loop: CASSYSRITDTQYF. CDR3 nucleotides: TGTGCCAGCAGTTACTCGAGGATAACAGATACGCAGTATTTT.

The chain is built from TRBV7-8 and TRBJ2-7, with 9 bases that match TRBD1. V gave up 4 bases and J gave up 7 bases; unmatched junction bases: 11. CDR1 and CDR2 from the germline V gene are SGHVS and FQNEAQ. The CDR3 has 15 amino acids. CDR3 amino acids: CASSSPGQGPGEQYF. In nucleotides, the CDR3 is TGTGCCAGCAGCTCACCGGGACAGGGTCCAGGGGAGCAGTACTTC. Combining the CDR3 with reference TRBV7-8 and TRBJ2-7 gives the whole variable domain GAGVSQSPRYKVAKRGQDVALRCDPISGHVSLFWYQQALGQGPEFLTYFQNEAQLDKSGLPSDRFFAERPEGSVSTLKIQRTQQEDSAVYLCASSSPGQGPGEQYFGPGTRLTVT.

V and J are TRBV6-6 and TRBJ2-7, with 11 bases aligning to TRBD2. J gave up 6 bases and V 6 bases, and 7 bases lay outside the gene matches. The CDR3 runs to 14 residues. In germline, CDR1 is MNHNY, CDR2 SVGAGI (reference sequence). The chain's CDR3 is CASRNLAGGSEQYF. The CDR3 DNA reads as TGTGCCAGCAGGAATCTAGCGGGAGGCTCCGAGCAGTACTTC.

The J gene is TRBJ2-3, the V gene TRBV7-9; no clear D. V was trimmed by 1 base and J by 3 bases, leaving 8 bases between them. The CDR3 loop spans 14 amino acids. In germline, CDR1 is SEHNR, CDR2 FQNEAQ (reference sequence). The chain's CDR3 is CASSLEIPTDTQYF. Written as DNA, the CDR3 is TGTGCCAGCAGCTTAGAGATTCCGACAGATACGCAGTATTTT.

The chain couples TRBV5-1 to TRBJ1-2; D is undetermined. The CDR3 has 14 amino acids. From germline, CDR1 is SGHRS and CDR2 YFSETQ. V was cut by 0 bases and J by 7 bases, with 13 bases left in between. CDR3 bases: TGCGCCAGCAGCTTGGTAGGGTCAGAAACTGGCTACACCTTC. It translates to CASSLVGSETGYTF.

The rearrangement links TRBV11-3 to TRBJ2-3; 10 bases map to TRBD2. CDR3 length equals 15 residues. Germline loops: CDR1 SGHNT, CDR2 YENEEA. The V segment lost 4 bases and the J segment 3 bases; nucleotides outside the gene matches: 4. This CDR3 reads CASSYTSGITDTQYF. CDR3 DNA sequence: TGTGCCAGCAGCTACACTAGCGGGATTACAGATACGCAGTATTTT.

J is TRBJ1-1 and V is TRBV2; D may be TRBD1 (5 bases). V was shortened by 5 bases and J by 1 base, with 11 bases between the two germline ends. The CDR3 extends over 14 amino acids. The germline V gene has CDR1 SNHLY and CDR2 FYNNEI. The CDR3 DNA sequence: TGTGCCAGCAGTCGGGGACGGACGAACACTGAAGCTTTCTTT. The encoded protein is CASSRGRTNTEAFF.

The chain recombines TRBV18 with TRBJ2-7; the D is unclear. CDR3 size: 15 residues. Germline V lookup: CDR1 KGHSH, CDR2 LQKENI. Trimming shortened V by 1 base and J by 1 base, and 11 bases separated the two germline ends. The CDR3 here is CASSPQGSSSYEQYF. For the CDR3, the DNA is TGTGCCAGCTCACCACAAGGTTCCTCATCCTACGAGCAGTACTTC. The full variable domain, rest sourced from reference TRBV18 and TRBJ2-7, is NAGVMQNPRHLVRRRGQEARLRCSPMKGHSHVYWYRQLPEEGLKFMVYLQKENIIDESGMPKERFSAEFPKEGPSILRIQQVVRGDSAAYFCASSPQGSSSYEQYFGPGTRLTVT.

The V gene is TRBV7-8, the J gene TRBJ1-3; D is undetermined. This CDR3 comprises 13 residues. V shed 1 base and J shed 7 bases, with 8 bases lying between them. The germline CDR1 and CDR2 sequences are SGHVS and FQNEAQ. The chain's CDR3 is CASSLVRGNTIYF. The CDR3 nucleotides are TGTGCCAGCAGCTTAGTGAGAGGGAACACCATATATTTT.

The chain links TRBV18 to TRBJ1-5; D not resolved. Germline-derived CDR1 and CDR2 are KGHSH and LQKENI. The CDR3 consists of 14 residues. V lost 0 bases, J lost 2 bases, and 5 bases lay in between. In DNA form, the CDR3 reads TGTGCCAGCTCACCACCGAACGGCAATCAGCCCCAGCATTTT. Translating it yields CASSPPNGNQPQHF.